This T cell receptor beta chain was retrieved from a study of T-cell reconstitution after alpha-beta-depleted transplantation in children. Study-wide results and limits: At one year after transplant, newly produced T cells mostly accounted for T-cell counts and diversity.

The V and J ends lost 6 bases and 4 bases, in that order; junction bases with no gene match: 13. Per germline, CDR1 SNHLY and CDR2 FYNNEI. This CDR3 region has 16 residues. Details on this clonotype: The antigen remains unidentified.

Preparation of the TCRbeta library used unique molecular identifiers. In TCRdb, the PCR reads were re-called with MiXCR into one record per CDR3 protein. This table has almost 250,000 distinct CDR3 sequences, over 20% appearing once. The TCR sequence derives from a girl under 10 years old with Fanconi anemia, due to receive a stem cell transplant. The gene calls are TRBV2 and TRBJ2-5; TRBD2 matches at 8 bases. The material was PBMCs, obtained before TCRalphabeta/CD19-depleted stem cell transplant. CDR3 region: CASSAERGWFGETQYF. CDR3 nucleotide sequence: TGTGCCAGCAGCGCCGAGCGGGGGTGGTTTGGAGAGACCCAGTACTTC. Full variable domain (remainder filled in from reference TRBV2 and TRBJ2-5): EPEVTQTPSHQVTQMGQEVILRCVPISNHLYFYWYRQILGQKVEFLVSFYNNEISEKSEIFDDQFSVERPDGSNFTLKIRSTKLEDSAMYFCASSAERGWFGETQYFGPGTRLLVL.